This paragraph reports one TCR beta chain. Its antigen is still unknown. Base qualities were left out, and no much larger clone turns up one base away. In total, about 650 healthy bone marrow donors made up the cohort. Cohort members were all nominally healthy when sampled, although unrecorded immune exposures were likely present. The donor tested CMV seronegative and was one of the 352 seronegative cohort members. Each donor provided a peripheral blood sample, and peripheral blood mononuclear cells were used for TCR beta sequencing. The Qiagen DNeasy Blood Extraction Kit was used to extract genomic DNA from the blood cell samples. The sample comes from a study of cytomegalovirus exposure and HLA in healthy donors (dated by TCRdb to about 2017). Regarding the research as a whole: An earlier analysis of more than 550 of the donors reported 250 to 300 Gb of sequence data and about 120 million unique TCR beta sequences obtained from about 179 million T cells. An early release that covered roughly 600 HLA-typed donors contained approximately 290 gigabases of sequencing data and around 80 million unique TCR sequences. Of the 350 to 450 genotyped donors, approximately 81% were placed in the genetic ancestry cluster associated with self-reported Caucasian donors. The study aimed to test whether cataloging public T cell receptors could reveal signatures of past pathogen exposure. The study used immunosequencing to profile the T cell repertoires of several hundred subjects and linked those repertoires to cytomegalovirus serostatus. A separate validation cohort of some 130 different subjects was used in addition to the 666-subject first cohort. High-throughput TCR immunosequencing, statistical association of individual TCRs with disease status, and machine learning were combined to predict cytomegalovirus infection status. A later analysis re-examined previously published TCR beta repertoires from about 670 donors and added high-resolution HLA genotyping to investigate patterns of TCR occurrence. The later analysis used no new phenotypic data to find candidate immune exposures, relying instead on TCR beta sequences and their occurrence across donors. An earlier analysis of more than 450 of the donors used high-throughput TCR beta sequencing to judge whether each TCR beta V gene segment behaved as functional or pseudogenic. Donor age, sex, ethnicity and CMV serostatus were collected together with the repertoire data. In a later genetic analysis, genome-wide SNP genotypes for about three fifths of the roughly 670 donors were used, and that subset was treated as a discovery cohort. All discovery cohort repertoires had been generated using a single sequencing platform. HLA typing included class I and class II loci at four-digit resolution. The number of typed donors differed by locus: roughly 620-630 for A, B, C, DRB1 and DQB1; 500 to 550 for DQA1; 600 to 610 for DPA1; and roughly 490 for DPB1. Because of strong linkage in the cohort, 5 or 6 DR-DQ haplotypes were treated as single units for association and clustering. Across some 400 genotyped donors of the cohort, an average of 235,054 unique TCR beta nucleotide sequences per donor were sequenced, and roughly a sixth of those sequences were non-productive. General findings and caveats noted by the study authors: Most CMV-associated TCR beta chains appeared to be HLA-restricted in a later analysis, and the HLA associations seemed to be driven largely by CMV exposure. A total of fewer than 200 TCR beta chains were listed by the study as associated with cytomegalovirus. In vitro tests confirmed that a few of the cytomegalovirus-associated TCR beta chains recognize cytomegalovirus antigens. Correlated functional status among segregating V segments might reflect linkage disequilibrium, but an unknown experimental factor could not be ruled out. Assigning TCR associations to individual alleles was difficult when HLA alleles, especially DR and DQ, strongly co-occurred. A further reported finding was that TCR beta sequences accurately predicted the HLA-A and HLA-B alleles for most subjects in the first cohort. Because counts were too low, roughly 16 rarely observed V segments, including chromosome 9 orphons, were excluded from the earlier analysis of around 640 of the donors. An association between a missense DCLRE1C variant and V-gene and J-gene trimming of TCR beta chains was found in a later genetic analysis and replicated in an independent cohort. In both the original and validation cohorts, the classifier was reported to diagnose cytomegalovirus status with high specificity and sensitivity. According to a later analysis, parvovirus B19, influenza, CMV and Epstein-Barr virus appeared linked to several top co-occurrence clusters. Sequencing depth was assumed to be roughly uniform across donors in the presence/absence analyses, though that assumption may not hold. Because HLA typing was unavailable for some donors at each locus, only the typed subset was used in association tests. Across donors, most TCR sequences were observed very rarely, whereas some public TCRs were present in many individuals. A group of highly shared sequence variants was considered likely to be a technical artifact of the sequencing pipeline. A later genetic analysis reported fewer N-insertions in productive TCRs among donors in an Asian-associated ancestry cluster than the roughly 700-donor mean. It was suggested by the authors that the approach could potentially be generalized to other disease states and immunological phenotypes. According to a later analysis, TCR association rates differed among HLA loci, with DRB1 alleles showing the most associated TCRs and HLA-C alleles showing the fewest. At a false discovery rate of 0.05, a later analysis linked some 17,000 TCR beta sequences to specific HLA alleles. For the cohort, immune exposure information was limited to CMV serostatus. In this cohort, only TCR beta chains were sequenced, and detectable features were limited by the absence of alpha or paired-chain data. In an earlier analysis of some 640 of the donors, most TCR beta V segments were observed in productive rearrangements about 87% or about 30% of the time, broadly matching IMGT annotations. A later analysis found that HLA-associated TCR beta chains were more clonally expanded and had lower generation probabilities than equally common non-associated chains.

The receptor library was made with the immunoSEQ multiplex PCR assay. A mixture of 60 forward primers for TCR Vbeta segments and 13 reverse primers for TCR Jbeta segments was used in the multiplex PCR. The CDR3 region of rearranged TCR beta genes was amplified from genomic DNA with a multiplex PCR assay. The Illumina HiSeq System was used to sequence the amplified TCR beta libraries as 87-base-pair reads. The paper's data handling went like this. A later analysis counted approximately 76 million unique TCR beta chains across the 700 or so repertoires, and 9 million to 14 million of these chains were shared by at least two donors. A nearest-neighbor algorithm error-corrected the raw reads and collapsed the reads into unique sequences, merging closely related sequences to remove PCR and sequencing errors. V, D and J gene segments were assigned by aligning CDR3 sequences to IMGT reference sequences. Each retained sequence needed at least a six-nucleotide match to both a V gene segment and a J gene segment. Rearrangements were classified as productive when the CDR3 lacked stop codons and remained in frame with V and J, and all other rearrangements were classified as non-productive. CDR3 was defined according to IMGT convention as the region running from the second conserved V-encoded cysteine to the conserved J-encoded phenylalanine. The earlier analysis of 587 of the donors excluded sequences that lacked an unambiguous match to a single V gene segment. In an earlier analysis of approximately 560 of the donors, a V segment was called functional when productive rearrangements were above 56.7%, and segregating when the standard deviation between donors exceeded 5%. To diagnose cytomegalovirus status from the catalog of TCR beta chain sequences, a statistical classification framework was built. In a later analysis, TCR nucleotide sequences were compared against IMGT/GENE-DB human TR gene sequences so that V and J genes could be assigned. A later analysis assigned CDR3 sequences and most-parsimonious VDJ recombination scenarios with the TCRdist pipeline. In a later analysis, each TCR beta chain was defined by its CDR3 amino acid sequence together with its V-gene family, and reads lacking a unique V-gene family were excluded. To address suspected cross-contamination and a sequencing artifact, a later analysis removed approximately 600 highly shared, low-generation-probability nucleotide sequences. In a later analysis, a clonal expansion index was calculated for each public chain from normalized within-repertoire ranks of inferred template counts. In a later analysis, generation probabilities were computed using a VDJ recombination model fitted to out-of-frame rearrangements, and the results were checked against IGoR. In a later analysis, TCR-TCR, TCR-HLA and TCR-CMV co-occurrence was scored with hypergeometric tests, and a repertoire-size bias correction was applied to TCR pairs. To estimate false discovery rates, a later analysis permuted the HLA or CMV assignments 20 times. In a later analysis, co-occurring TCRs were grouped with DBSCAN, and TCRdist sequence similarity was added when clustering was performed within HLA-allele-positive subsets. Repertoires with fewer than 30,000 or more than 120,000 public chains were left out of co-occurrence clustering, as were five repertoires with anomalous nucleotide sharing. Held by TCRdb, this immuneACCESS table contains in-frame sequences only and omits some clones. Under half of the omission traces to an unresolved V gene where checked; the cause of the rest is unknown. That table gives V, J and clone size, and the DNA gave D and trimming. Within this sample are 120,000 to 150,000 clones, with around 84% of them counted one time only. The ten largest clones add up to approximately 2.7% of the sample.

The origin of this receptor is a boy younger than 10 in good health and CMV-seronegative. The sequencing sample was made of PBMCs.

Here the CDR3 is given as CASSQTSPPYTF. The nucleotide sequence reads TGCGCCAGCAGCCAGACAAGTCCCCCCTACACCTTC. The sequence joins TRBV5-1 to TRBJ1-2, with the D gene call left open. V is shortened by 4 bases, J by 10 bases, and the region joining them spans 14 bases. The CDR3 has 12 amino acids, counting the end cysteine and phenylalanine. The entry retains the CDR3 DNA only, 36 bases that are in frame from base 1. CDR1 and CDR2 are read off the germline V gene as SGHRS and YFSETQ.